The next 32 T cell receptor beta chains were all read from a single sample in a study of blood T cell repertoires in COVID-19. Method: immunoSEQ multiplex PCR; TCRdb's copy keeps in-frame clones and lacks some. This sample has about 190,000 clones, with 84% found just once. Material: peripheral blood. The receptors originated from a woman in her 70s with active or convalescent COVID-19.

The chain carries TRBV14 and TRBJ2-1, with TRBD2 matching 8 bases. Germline CDR1 reads SGHDN; CDR2 reads FVKESK. Trimming cost V 4 bases and J 7 bases; bases outside gene matches: 9. The CDR3 runs 15 residues. The CDR3 sequence: CASSPSSAGGNEQFF. The DNA for the CDR3 is TGTGCCAGCAGCCCTAGTTCGGCGGGAGGAAATGAGCAGTTCTTC.

This chain links TRBV7-9 with TRBJ2-7; D gene ambiguous. V gave up 5 bases and J gave up 0 bases, with 5 bases separating them. CDR1 is SEHNR and CDR2 is FQNEAQ in the germline V gene (reference sequence). The CDR3 totals 12 residues. The CDR3 loop reads CASSILSYEQYF. The CDR3, as DNA: TGTGCCAGCAGCATCCTCTCCTACGAGCAGTACTTC.

V and J are TRBV19 and TRBJ1-1, with D maybe TRBD1 (5 bases). The germline CDR1 and CDR2 sequences are LNHDA and SQIVND (reference sequence). V was pared by 1 base and J by 7 bases, with 7 bases between. This CDR3 is 12 amino acids long. The CDR3 here is CASSIGDSEAFF. As DNA, the CDR3 is TGTGCCAGTAGTATAGGTGACAGTGAAGCTTTCTTT.

This chain joins TRBV5-1 and TRBJ2-1, with unresolved D. The V gene's germline CDR1 is SGHRS and CDR2 YFSETQ. The CDR3 runs to 14 residues. V was pared by 0 bases and J by 6 bases, with 10 bases between. CDR3 loop: CASSLAQRGNEQFF. The CDR3 DNA sequence: TGCGCCAGCAGCTTGGCCCAGCGCGGCAATGAGCAGTTCTTC.

This rearrangement joins TRBV11-2 to TRBJ2-1; 10 bases line up with TRBD2. The CDR3 is 15 residues long. The V and J ends lost 4 bases and 0 bases, in that order; junction bases with no gene match: 0. Germline values: CDR1 SGHAT, CDR2 FQNNGV. Written as DNA, the CDR3 is TGTGCCAGCAGCTCTAGCGGGAGCTCCTACAATGAGCAGTTCTTC. Encoded protein: CASSSSGSSYNEQFF.

V usage is TRBV7-3 and J usage is TRBJ2-6; 9 bases align to TRBD1. Germline V gene sequence: CDR1 SGHTA, CDR2 FQGTGA. This CDR3 has 17 amino acids. V was clipped by 5 bases and J by 1 base; unmatched bases: 6. The CDR3 DNA follows: TGTGCCAGCAGCCCCCCAGGGACAGGGTCTGGGGCCAACGTCCTGACTTTC. It translates to CASSPPGTGSGANVLTF.

This sequence joins TRBV6-4 and TRBJ2-7, with 7 bases aligning to TRBD1. Germline CDR1 MRHNA, CDR2 SNTAGT. This CDR3 has 13 amino acids. The trim removed 3 bases at V and 5 bases at J, leaving 4 bases unmatched. In DNA, the CDR3 is TGTGCCAGCAGTGAAGAGGGGGCGGACGAGCAGTACTTC. This gives the protein CASSEEGADEQYF.

The chain uses TRBV5-8 and TRBJ1-4, with D possibly matching TRBD1 (6 bases). The CDR3 spans 15 residues. Germline V gives CDR1 SGHTS, CDR2 YDEGEE. The V and J ends lost 5 bases and 3 bases respectively, with 14 bases between them. This chain's CDR3 is CASSLQGLANEKLFF. The DNA for the CDR3 is TGTGCCAGCAGTTTACAGGGTTTAGCTAATGAAAAACTGTTTTTT.

The chain has TRBV5-1 and TRBJ2-3, with TRBD1 matching over 9 bases. CDR3 length: 15 amino acids. Germline V lookup: CDR1 SGHRS, CDR2 YFSETQ. The junction had 4 bases not matched to a gene; V was cut back by 0 bases and J by 5 bases. The CDR3 DNA follows: TGCGCCAGCAGCTTGGGGACAGGGGTGATAGATACGCAGTATTTT. Its translation: CASSLGTGVIDTQYF.

The chain employs TRBV7-2 and TRBJ1-4; D gene unclear. V lost 4 bases and J lost 3, with 21 bases in between. This CDR3 is built from 18 residues. Per germline, CDR1 SGHTA and CDR2 FQGNSA. For the CDR3, the DNA is TGTGCCAGCAGCTCATGGACCGCCGGAGGAACTTCTAATGAAAAACTGTTTTTT. Its protein is CASSSWTAGGTSNEKLFF.

This CDR3 is CSVLGQGSHGYTF. The CDR3 nucleotides are TGCAGCGTTCTGGGACAGGGGTCGCATGGCTACACCTTC. The chain links TRBV29-1 to TRBJ1-2; the match to TRBD1 covers 10 bases. Germline V lookup: CDR1 SQVTM, CDR2 ANQGSEA. J gave up 6 bases and V 5 bases, and 6 bases lay outside the gene matches. The CDR3 is 13 residues long.

This chain joins TRBV14 and TRBJ2-1, with TRBD2 identical over 8 bases. Germline CDR1 is SGHDN and CDR2 is FVKESK. The CDR3 is made up of 16 amino acids. V lost 0 bases and J lost 4; bases outside the gene matches: 5. Written as DNA, the CDR3 is TGTGCCAGCAGCCAAGAACTAGCGGAGGGGTACAATGAGCAGTTCTTC. Translation gives CASSQELAEGYNEQFF.

The chain employs TRBV9 and TRBJ2-2; no firm D call. This CDR3 region has 13 residues. Germline V CDR1 and CDR2: SGDLS, YYNGEE. The germline V and J ends were trimmed by 6 bases and 0 bases, with 6 bases remaining between them. The CDR3 region is CASNRANTGELFF. CDR3 sequence (DNA): TGTGCCAGCAATCGGGCGAACACCGGGGAGCTGTTTTTT.

J is TRBJ1-2 and V is TRBV25-1; D may be TRBD1 (6 bases). Germline V gene lookup returns CDR1 MGHDK and CDR2 SYGVNS. V was clipped by 8 bases and J by 0 bases, with 16 bases between them. The CDR3 runs to 15 residues. The CDR3 region has the DNA TGTGCCAGCTGGGGGCAGGCTTCAGCTAACTATGGCTACACCTTC. This translates into CASWGQASANYGYTF.

The gene calls are TRBV4-1 and TRBJ2-1, with TRBD2 matching 7 bases. Trimming removed 0 bases from V and 4 bases from J; junction bases left unmatched: 9. The CDR3 length is 17 residues. Germline V CDR1 and CDR2: MGHRA, YSYEKL. CDR3 residues: CASSQDAGGSSYNEQFF. The CDR3 DNA reads TGCGCCAGCAGCCAAGACGCCGGCGGGAGTTCATACAATGAGCAGTTCTTC.

This chain joins TRBV28 and TRBJ1-2; TRBD1 matches 8 bases. J gave up 9 bases and V 2 bases, and 14 bases lay outside the gene matches. Per the germline V gene, CDR1 is MDHEN and CDR2 is SYDVKM. CDR3 length: 16 amino acids. The CDR3 here is CASSLRSTGEKFSYTF. The CDR3 coding sequence is TGTGCCAGCAGTTTACGATCGACAGGGGAGAAATTTAGCTACACCTTC.

V and J are TRBV9 and TRBJ2-1; D not certain. The V end was cut by 0 bases, the J end by 3 bases, with 10 bases between. CDR1 is SGDLS, CDR2 YYNGEE, per germline. This CDR3 has 15 residues. The DNA for the CDR3 is TGTGCCAGCAGCGTAGGCAGGCACCACTACAATGAGCAGTTCTTC. Protein: CASSVGRHHYNEQFF.

This clone appeared a few times. The chain uses TRBV19 and TRBJ1-6; D gene ambiguous. From germline, CDR1 is LNHDA and CDR2 SQIVND (reference sequence). The CDR3 is made up of 15 amino acids. The V gene lost 5 bases and the J gene lost 10 bases, with 18 bases spanning the gap. The CDR3 loop is CASSSGVRGGSPLHF. The CDR3 DNA sequence: TGTGCCAGTAGTTCCGGGGTCCGAGGAGGGTCACCCCTCCACTTT.

The chain joins TRBV7-8 to TRBJ1-6; D not certain. Germline CDR1 and CDR2: SGHVS and FQNEAQ. This CDR3 spans 16 amino acids. The V end lost 5 bases, the J end lost 7 bases, and 18 bases lay between the germline ends. DNA for the CDR3: TGTGCCAGCAGCCCACGACCGGGAGGGCCGAATTCACCCCTCCACTTT. Amino acid sequence: CASSPRPGGPNSPLHF.

The J gene is TRBJ2-6, the V gene TRBV4-2, with TRBD2 matching 12 bases. Unmatched junction bases numbered 3, after V lost 4 bases and J lost 2 bases. The germline V gene encodes CDR1 LGHNA and CDR2 YNFKEQ. The CDR3 spans 17 residues. The CDR3 is CASSPWTSGTGANVLTF. DNA of the CDR3: TGTGCCAGCAGCCCATGGACTAGCGGGACTGGGGCCAACGTCCTGACTTTC.

This chain uses TRBV4-1 with TRBJ1-1; no clear D. Trimming stripped 0 bases from V and 0 bases from J, with 5 bases between. The germline V gene encodes CDR1 MGHRA and CDR2 YSYEKL. The CDR3 consists of 14 residues. The CDR3 sequence is CASSQDVLNTEAFF. The CDR3 nucleotides read TGCGCCAGCAGCCAAGATGTCTTGAACACTGAAGCTTTCTTT.

This sequence joins TRBV5-1 and TRBJ2-3, with TRBD2 matching 8 bases. Germline CDR1 SGHRS, CDR2 YFSETQ. This CDR3 has 14 residues. J was trimmed by 8 bases and V by 3 bases; bases with no gene match: 8. Here the CDR3 DNA reads TGCGCCAGCAGCTCAGCGGGAGTATATAGTACGCAGTATTTT. Translating gives CASSSAGVYSTQYF.

The DNA for the CDR3 is TGTGCCACCAGTACCCGGGACAGGGACACCGGGGAGCTGTTTTTT. Its translation: CATSTRDRDTGELFF. The genes are TRBV24-1 and TRBJ2-2; 9 bases line up with TRBD1. The CDR3 loop spans 15 amino acids. CDR1 and CDR2 from the germline V gene are KGHDR and SFDVKD. V was clipped by 6 bases and J by 3 bases; unmatched bases: 4.

The J gene is TRBJ1-6, the V gene TRBV19; D not certain. The germline gives CDR1 LNHDA, CDR2 SQIVND (reference sequence). V was clipped by 7 bases and J by 5 bases, with 15 bases between them. The CDR3 contains 15 residues. Written as DNA, the CDR3 is TGTGCCAGTAATAGACCCCTCCGGGATAATTCACCCCTCCACTTT. It is translated as CASNRPLRDNSPLHF.

The J gene is TRBJ1-4, the V gene TRBV27; 8 nucleotides align to TRBD1. There are 14 residues in the CDR3. Losses at the gene ends were 6 bases for V and 8 bases for J; bases not matched to a gene: 8. Per germline, CDR1 MNHEY and CDR2 SMNVEV (reference sequence). The CDR3, as DNA: TGTGCCAGCAGGCTGACAGGGGTCCGGGAAAAACTGTTTTTT. Amino acid sequence: CASRLTGVREKLFF.

The chain couples TRBV18 to TRBJ2-1; 15 bases are shared with TRBD2. The J segment lost 0 bases and the V segment lost 0 bases, leaving 9 bases of the junction unmatched. CDR3 length equals 21 residues. CDR1 KGHSH and CDR2 LQKENI come from the germline V gene. The CDR3 bases are TGTGCCAGCTCACCACCTACGGGACTAGCGGGAGGCCCGAGCTCCTACAATGAGCAGTTCTTC. It is translated as CASSPPTGLAGGPSSYNEQFF. Drawing the rest from reference TRBV18 and TRBJ2-1, the complete variable domain is NAGVMQNPRHLVRRRGQEARLRCSPMKGHSHVYWYRQLPEEGLKFMVYLQKENIIDESGMPKERFSAEFPKEGPSILRIQQVVRGDSAAYFCASSPPTGLAGGPSSYNEQFFGPGTRLTVL.

The rearrangement uses TRBV30 and TRBJ1-2; D is possibly TRBD1 (5 bases). This CDR3 spans 13 amino acids. V was pared by 0 bases and J by 8 bases, with 13 bases between. CDR1 and CDR2 from the germline V gene are GTSNPN and SVGIG (reference sequence). CDR3 in DNA: TGTGCCTGGAGTGTACGGGCAGGGAAGGGCTACACCTTC. Translating it yields CAWSVRAGKGYTF.

This chain links TRBV2 with TRBJ1-1; 8 bases fit TRBD1. The V gene end was trimmed by 6 bases and the J gene end by 1 base; junction bases not matched to a gene: 4. Per the germline V gene, CDR1 is SNHLY and CDR2 is FYNNEI. The CDR3 length is 14 residues. CDR3 DNA: TGTGCCAGCAGCGAGACAGGGGCGAACACTGAAGCTTTCTTT. This encodes CASSETGANTEAFF.

V usage is TRBV7-9 and J usage is TRBJ1-2, with 7 positions matching TRBD1. From germline, CDR1 is SEHNR and CDR2 FQNEAQ (reference sequence). The CDR3 totals 15 residues. Trimming removed 5 bases from V and 5 bases from J; junction bases left unmatched: 11. The CDR3 protein is CASSADRAIRYGYTF. CDR3 DNA sequence: TGTGCCAGCAGCGCCGACAGGGCTATTCGTTATGGCTACACCTTC.

This chain joins TRBV28 and TRBJ1-2, with 7 bases matching TRBD1. V lost 5 bases, J lost 8 bases, and 8 bases stayed unmatched. This CDR3 region has 13 residues. The germline V gene has CDR1 MDHEN and CDR2 SYDVKM. DNA of the CDR3: TGTGCCAGCAGTGCTTCGACAGGGACCGGCTACACCTTC. Translation: CASSASTGTGYTF.

V gene TRBV15 combines with J gene TRBJ2-3; D may be TRBD2 (5 bases). CDR1 is LNHNV, CDR2 YYDKDF, per germline (reference sequence). V gave up 0 bases and J gave up 4 bases, with 20 bases separating them. CDR3 length: 18 amino acids. CDR3 DNA: TGTGCCACCAGCAGAGATTCCCTGTCGACGGAGGAGGCAGATACGCAGTATTTT. Translation: CATSRDSLSTEEADTQYF.

CDR3 sequence: CASRGTGRVTEAFF. The CDR3 bases are TGTGCCAGCAGGGGAACGGGGAGGGTCACTGAAGCTTTCTTT. The V call is TRBV5-6, the J call TRBJ1-1; D gene unclear. The V gene lost 5 bases and the J gene lost 4 bases, with 15 bases spanning the gap. CDR3 length equals 14 residues. Looked up from germline, CDR1 is SGHDT and CDR2 is YYEEEE.